These T cell receptor beta chains were read from a single sample in a study of cytomegalovirus exposure and HLA in healthy donors. Generated by immunoSEQ multiplex PCR, the TCRdb table keeps only in-frame clones and is missing some. The top ten hold about 1.2% of the sample, which has 100,000 to 150,000 clones, around 80% seen once. The sample comprised PBMCs. These receptors came from a female donor in good health and CMV-seronegative. Each CDR3 is given with its conserved first and last residue. D genes are given only for firm matches. Clone size is not always given. Where it is, it says once, few, many or a class for expanded clones.

d_call j_call clone_size v_call cdr3_nt cdr3_aa
TRBD2 TRBJ2-1 - TRBV25-1 TGTGCCAGCAGTGTGGGGACTAGCGGGGGGTACAATGAGCAGTTCTTC CASSVGTSGGYNEQFF
- TRBJ1-2 - TRBV28 TGTGCCAGCAGTTCCCTCCGGGGCGGGGTCAACTATGGCTACACCTTC CASSSLRGGVNYGYTF
- TRBJ2-3 - TRBV6-6 TGTGCCAGCAGCCGGGGAAGGGGGTTTAATACAGATACGCAGTATTTT CASSRGRGFNTDTQYF
- TRBJ1-1 - TRBV5-6 TGTGCCAGCAGCCTATATAATGAAGCTTTCTTT CASSLYNEAFF
TRBD1 TRBJ2-3 - TRBV18 TGTGCCAGCTCAGGTGGACAGGCGGGCACAGATACGCAGTATTTT CASSGGQAGTDTQYF
TRBD1 TRBJ2-7 - TRBV9 TGTGCCAGCAGCGCTCCCGGGACAGGGAGCTACGAGCAGTACTTC CASSAPGTGSYEQYF
TRBD2 TRBJ2-1 - TRBV11-2 TGTGCCAGCAGCCCCAGACTAGCGGGCGTTTACAATGAGCAGTTCTTC CASSPRLAGVYNEQFF
- TRBJ1-4 - TRBV20-1 TGCGGCGCGTGGCTGGAGGAAAAACTGTTTTTT CGAWLEEKLFF
- TRBJ2-2 - TRBV6-1 TGTGCCAGCAGGGGGCTTAACACCGGGGAGCTGTTTTTT CASRGLNTGELFF
- TRBJ2-7 - TRBV11-2 TGTGCCAGCAGCCTAGAGACACCCTTCGAGCAGTACTTC CASSLETPFEQYF
TRBD2 TRBJ2-7 - TRBV25-1 TGTGCCAGCAGAAAAGCGGGAGGAATCTACGAGCAGTACTTC CASRKAGGIYEQYF
- TRBJ2-7 - TRBV7-8 TGTGCCAGCAGCTTAGTTGGCAGGGCCTACGAGCAGTACTTC CASSLVGRAYEQYF
- TRBJ1-3 once TRBV10-2 TGCGCCAGCAGTGACTACAGGAGCTCTGGAAACACCATATATTTT CASSDYRSSGNTIYF
- TRBJ1-2 - TRBV19 TGTGCCAGTAGCAGTTTCTATGGCTACACCTTC CASSSFYGYTF
- TRBJ1-2 - TRBV11-3 TGTGCCAGAGACATAGCTAACTATGGCTACACCTTC CARDIANYGYTF
TRBD1 TRBJ2-7 - TRBV25-1 TGTGCCAGCAGTGAATATGGACAGGGGTACTACGAGCAGTACTTC CASSEYGQGYYEQYF
- TRBJ1-1 - TRBV28 TGTGCCAGCAGTTTGGGGGCGAACACTGAAGCTTTCTTT CASSLGANTEAFF
- TRBJ2-7 few TRBV6-6 TGTGCCAGCAGTTACTCGCGCAACTCCTACGAGCAGTACTTC CASSYSRNSYEQYF
TRBD1 TRBJ2-1 - TRBV30 TGTGCCTGGGGGACAGGGCAGGAGCAGTTCTTC CAWGTGQEQFF
TRBD1 TRBJ1-2 - TRBV6-1 TGTGCCAGCAGTGAAGCGCTTACAGGGGGTGTTTACTATGGCTACACCTTC CASSEALTGGVYYGYTF
- TRBJ2-1 - TRBV7-3 TGTGCCAGCAGCGAGGTCTATCAGGGCACTCTCTGGTTCTTC CASSEVYQGTLWFF
TRBD1 TRBJ2-5 - TRBV18 TGTGCCAGCTCACAAATGACAGGGGCCCAAGAGACCCAGTACTTC CASSQMTGAQETQYF
TRBD1 TRBJ2-7 few TRBV28 TGTGCCAGCAGTCAACCCGACAGGGGCGAGCAGTACTTC CASSQPDRGEQYF
TRBD2 TRBJ2-7 - TRBV4-2 TGTGCCAGCAGCCAAGCTACGGGACTAGCGGGAGTTCTTCACCCCTACGAGCAGTACTTC CASSQATGLAGVLHPYEQYF
- TRBJ2-7 - TRBV18 TGTGCCAGCTCTAGGAGAGAGGGTGAGCCCTACGAGCAGTACTTC CASSRREGEPYEQYF
TRBD1 TRBJ2-1 - TRBV5-8 TGTGCCAGCAGCTTGTACAGGGGGTTGGAGCAGTTCTTC CASSLYRGLEQFF
TRBD2 TRBJ2-7 few TRBV7-8 TGTGCCAGCAGCGTATGGACTAGCGGGGGGACCTACGAGCAGTACTTC CASSVWTSGGTYEQYF
- TRBJ1-4 - TRBV7-3 TGTGCCAGCAGCCCACAGGCAGATGAAAAACTGTTTTTT CASSPQADEKLFF
- TRBJ2-5 once TRBV6-4 TGTGCCAGCAGCGAGGCGCCCGGGGATCGGGTAGAGACCCAGTACTTC CASSEAPGDRVETQYF
TRBD1 TRBJ1-2 - TRBV28 TGTGCCAGCAGTTTGGGACAGGGAAGAGGGGGCTACACCTTC CASSLGQGRGGYTF
TRBD2 TRBJ2-3 - TRBV15 TGTGCCACCAGCAGTCATACTAGCGGGGGGACTAGCACAGATACGCAGTATTTT CATSSHTSGGTSTDTQYF
TRBD1 TRBJ1-1 - TRBV30 TGTGCCTGGAGTTCTACAGGGGTCACTGAAGCTTTCTTT CAWSSTGVTEAFF
- TRBJ2-5 once TRBV28 TGTGCCAGCAGTTCTTCAGGACAGAAAGAGACCCAGTACTTC CASSSSGQKETQYF
- TRBJ2-3 - TRBV11-1 TGTGCCAGCAGCCCCCCGTTGGGACTCCCCACAGATACGCAGTATTTT CASSPPLGLPTDTQYF
- TRBJ1-4 - TRBV7-9 TGTGCCAGCAGCCCTGTCGGGGAAAAACTGTTTTTT CASSPVGEKLFF
TRBD1 TRBJ1-2 once TRBV2 TGTGCCAGCAGCGAGGACAGGGTGGCCTATGGCTACACCTTC CASSEDRVAYGYTF
- TRBJ1-4 - TRBV11-2 TGTGCCAGCAGCTTAGAATTCGGGAAGGCGTTCGGGGATGAAAAACTGTTTTTT CASSLEFGKAFGDEKLFF
- TRBJ2-2 - TRBV19 TGTGCCAGTAGAACGTTGGGCAGGGACACCGGGGAGCTGTTTTTT CASRTLGRDTGELFF
- TRBJ1-1 - TRBV5-1 TGCGCCAGCAGCTTGGTGGCGGGTTCCACTGAAGCTTTCTTT CASSLVAGSTEAFF
- TRBJ2-3 once TRBV7-2 TGTGCCAGCAGCTTAGACCCGACTAGCACAGATACGCAGTATTTT CASSLDPTSTDTQYF
TRBD1 TRBJ2-3 - TRBV6-4 TGTGCCAGCCGTCCTTATGAGGGGGCTAACACGCAGTATTTT CASRPYEGANTQYF
- TRBJ1-1 - TRBV5-1 TGCGCCAGCAGCTTGGTTGTAGGGGCGCCCAGCACTGAAGCTTTCTTT CASSLVVGAPSTEAFF
- TRBJ2-7 once TRBV6-5 TGTGCCAGCAGTTACTCGGTGTCAGGTTACCGCTACGAGCAGTACTTC CASSYSVSGYRYEQYF
TRBD2 TRBJ2-3 - TRBV30 TGTGCCTGGGGGCGACTAGCGGGAGCCACAGATACGCAGTATTTT CAWGRLAGATDTQYF
- TRBJ1-1 - TRBV5-5 TGTGCCAGCAGCTTGCAACTTACGGTCAACACTGAAGCTTTCTTT CASSLQLTVNTEAFF
TRBD1 TRBJ2-1 - TRBV28 TGTGCCAGCGGCGAACGGGGACAGGGGAGGAATGAGCAGTTCTTC CASGERGQGRNEQFF
TRBD1 TRBJ1-3 - TRBV12-5 TGTGCTAGTGGTTTGGTAAGACAAACGGGACAGGGAGGTGGAAACACCATATATTTT CASGLVRQTGQGGGNTIYF
- TRBJ1-5 - TRBV28 TGTGCCAGCAGTTTACTGGGGGGGGGCAATCAGCCCCAGCATTTT CASSLLGGGNQPQHF
TRBD1 TRBJ1-2 - TRBV13 TGTGCCAGCAGCTTGCGGGACAGGGGGTTTCATGGCTACACCTTC CASSLRDRGFHGYTF
- TRBJ2-2 - TRBV25-1 TGTGCCAGCAGAGGGACAATTATGGCCGGGGAGCTGTTTTTT CASRGTIMAGELFF
- TRBJ1-5 - TRBV30 TGTGCCTGGAGCGCCGGGACACTAAATCAGCCCCAGCATTTT CAWSAGTLNQPQHF
- TRBJ2-3 - TRBV7-4 TGTGCCAGCACCCCCGGCCGCGCAGGCCCTAGCACAGATACGCAGTATTTT CASTPGRAGPSTDTQYF
TRBD2 TRBJ2-3 - TRBV5-1 TGCGCCAGCAGCCCGGGGACTAGTCTGACAGATACGCAGTATTTT CASSPGTSLTDTQYF
- TRBJ1-4 - TRBV2 TGTGCCAGTTCGCGACAGGAATATGAAAAACTGTTTTTT CASSRQEYEKLFF
- TRBJ1-2 - TRBV2 TGTGCCAGCAGTGACCCCAGGGAGGAGAGCTATGGCTACACCTTC CASSDPREESYGYTF
TRBD2 TRBJ2-1 - TRBV28 TGTGCCAGCAGTGTTAGCGGGAGAATAATAAATGAGCAGTTCTTC CASSVSGRIINEQFF
- TRBJ2-2 - TRBV7-3 TGTGCCAGCAGCTCACAGGGCAGGGGACCCGGGGAGCTGTTTTTT CASSSQGRGPGELFF